This T cell receptor (beta chain) was found in a study of blood T cell repertoires in COVID-19. Libraries were prepared by immunoSEQ multiplex PCR; TCRdb keeps only in-frame clonotypes and omits some of them. The table includes roughly 64,000 clones, approximately 92% detected once. Trimming took 1 base from V and 9 from J, leaving 7 bases between them. The CDR3 consists of 13 residues. The germline CDR1 and CDR2 sequences are SGHNT and YENEEA. The chain recombines TRBV11-3 with TRBJ1-6, with D maybe TRBD1 (6 bases). This TCR derives from a woman aged 80 or over with active COVID-19. Source material: peripheral blood. CDR3 DNA sequence: TGTGCCAGCAGCTTAGTACAGGGTTCACCCCTCCACTTT. This encodes CASSLVQGSPLHF. The complete variable domain, with remaining parts taken from reference TRBV11-3 and TRBJ1-6, reads EAGVVQSPRYKIIEKKQPVAFWCNPISGHNTLYWYLQNLGQGPELLIRYENEEAVDDSQLPKDRFSAERLKGVDSTLKIQPAELGDSAVYLCASSLVQGSPLHFGNGTRLTVT.